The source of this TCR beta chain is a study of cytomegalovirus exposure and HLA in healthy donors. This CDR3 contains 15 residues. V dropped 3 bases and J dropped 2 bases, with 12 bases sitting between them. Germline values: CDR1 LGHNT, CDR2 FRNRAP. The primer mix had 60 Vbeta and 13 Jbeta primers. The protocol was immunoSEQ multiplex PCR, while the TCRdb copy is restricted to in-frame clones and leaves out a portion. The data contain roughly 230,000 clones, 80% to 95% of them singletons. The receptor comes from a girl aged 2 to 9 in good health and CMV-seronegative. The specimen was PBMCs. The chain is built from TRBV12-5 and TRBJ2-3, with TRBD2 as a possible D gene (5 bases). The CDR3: CASGLGTGTTDTQYF. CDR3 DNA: TGTGCTAGTGGTTTAGGCACGGGAACCACAGATACGCAGTATTTT.